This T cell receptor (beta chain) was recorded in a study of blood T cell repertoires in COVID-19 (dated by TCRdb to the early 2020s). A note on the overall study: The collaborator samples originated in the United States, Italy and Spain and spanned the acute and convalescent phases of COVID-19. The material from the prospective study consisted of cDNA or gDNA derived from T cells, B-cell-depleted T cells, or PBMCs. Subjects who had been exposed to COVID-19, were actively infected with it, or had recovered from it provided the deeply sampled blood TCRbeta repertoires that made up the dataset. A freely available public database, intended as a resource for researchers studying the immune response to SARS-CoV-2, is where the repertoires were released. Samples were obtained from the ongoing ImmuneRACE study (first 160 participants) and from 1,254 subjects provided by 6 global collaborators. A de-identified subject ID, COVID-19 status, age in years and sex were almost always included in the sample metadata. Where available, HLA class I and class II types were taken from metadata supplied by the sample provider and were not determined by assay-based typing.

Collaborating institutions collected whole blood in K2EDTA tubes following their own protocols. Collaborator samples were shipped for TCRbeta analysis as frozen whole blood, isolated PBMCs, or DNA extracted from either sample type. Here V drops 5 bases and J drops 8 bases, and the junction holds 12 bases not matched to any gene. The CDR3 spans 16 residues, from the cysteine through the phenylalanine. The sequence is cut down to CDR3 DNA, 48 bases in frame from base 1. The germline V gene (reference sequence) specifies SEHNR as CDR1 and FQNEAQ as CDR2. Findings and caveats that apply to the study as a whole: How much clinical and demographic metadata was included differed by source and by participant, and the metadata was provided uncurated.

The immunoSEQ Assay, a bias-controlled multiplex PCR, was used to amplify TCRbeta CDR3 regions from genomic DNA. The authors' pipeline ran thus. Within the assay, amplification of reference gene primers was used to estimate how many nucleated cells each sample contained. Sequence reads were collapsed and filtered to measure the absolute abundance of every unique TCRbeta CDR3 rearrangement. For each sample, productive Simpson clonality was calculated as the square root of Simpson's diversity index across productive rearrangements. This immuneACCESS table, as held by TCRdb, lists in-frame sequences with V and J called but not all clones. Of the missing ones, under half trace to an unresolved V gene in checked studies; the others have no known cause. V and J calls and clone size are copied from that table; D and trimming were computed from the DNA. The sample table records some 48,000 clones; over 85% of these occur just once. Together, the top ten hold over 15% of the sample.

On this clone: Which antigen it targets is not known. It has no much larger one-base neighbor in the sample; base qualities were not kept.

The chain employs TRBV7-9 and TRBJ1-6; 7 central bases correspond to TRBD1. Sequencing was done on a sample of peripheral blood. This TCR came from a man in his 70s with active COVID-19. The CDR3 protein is CASSLPRGGADSPLHF. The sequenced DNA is TGTGCCAGCAGCCTACCTCGAGGGGGCGCGGATTCACCCCTCCACTTT.